This T cell receptor beta chain was obtained from a study of neoadjuvant nivolumab and ipilimumab in lung cancer. The CDR3 covers 14 residues. From germline, CDR1 is SGDLS and CDR2 YYNGEE. Trimming took 0 bases from V and 1 from J, leaving 7 bases between them. In the case of this clone: No antigen is known for it.

Regarding the study as a whole: From pretherapy to surgery, tumor richness and clonality rose with dual therapy.

TCRdb's table, derived via immunoSEQ multiplex PCR, lists solely in-frame clones and lacks some. The sample has 39,000 or so clones, about 88% seen once; the top ten hold approximately 3.3%. The receptor was derived from an adult with non-small cell lung cancer. The specimen comprised peripheral blood, sampled before neoadjuvant nivolumab, alone or with ipilimumab. The chain joins TRBV9 to TRBJ1-1; D is ambiguous. CDR3 loop: CASSVVSANTEAFF. Written as DNA, the CDR3 is TGTGCCAGCAGCGTAGTTTCGGCGAACACTGAAGCTTTCTTT.